What follows are 14 T cell receptor beta chains derived from one specimen sequenced in a study of shared clonotypes between healthy human individuals. Measured with immunoSEQ multiplex PCR; TCRdb has only the in-frame clones, and not every one. Among about 1.1 million clones, about 72% were seen once, and the ten largest hold approximately 0.9%. Specimen: memory CD4+ T cells from PBMCs. Subset in this sample: CD45RA-negative fraction. These receptors originate from a man younger than 35 in good health. Some clones in this sample may be carry-over from other donors' samples.

The chain combines TRBV5-6 with TRBJ2-7; 9 nucleotides match TRBD2. V was clipped by 1 base and J by 4 bases; unmatched bases: 6. Germline V gene lookup returns CDR1 SGHDT and CDR2 YYEEEE. The CDR3 has 15 amino acids. CDR3 sequence (DNA): TGTGCCAGCAGCTTGAGACTAGCGGCCCCGTACGAGCAGTACTTC. This codes for CASSLRLAAPYEQYF.

The chain joins TRBV5-4 to TRBJ1-1; TRBD1 matches at 8 bases. The CDR3 length is 17 residues. CDR1 and CDR2 (germline): SGHNT, YYREEE (reference sequence). V was clipped by 0 bases and J by 6 bases; unmatched bases: 13. The chain's CDR3 is CASSLGGTGGAVAEAFF. In DNA, the CDR3 is TGTGCCAGCAGCTTGGGGGGAACAGGGGGTGCGGTCGCTGAAGCTTTCTTT.

The chain links TRBV9 to TRBJ2-7; D possibly corresponds to TRBD2 (5 bases). Trimming left V 0 bases short and J 0 bases short, with 10 bases between. Germline V gene lookup returns CDR1 SGDLS and CDR2 YYNGEE. The CDR3 extends over 15 amino acids. The CDR3 loop is CASSVGSGSSYEQYF. CDR3 bases: TGTGCCAGCAGCGTAGGGAGCGGCAGCTCCTACGAGCAGTACTTC.

The V gene is TRBV18, the J gene TRBJ2-7, with 8 bases lining up with TRBD2. CDR1 is KGHSH and CDR2 is LQKENI in the germline V gene. The CDR3 spans 14 residues. V lost 2 bases, J lost 9 bases, and 9 bases stayed unmatched. CDR3 sequence (DNA): TGTGCCAGCTCACCATCCGGGACTAGTGAAGGGCAGTACTTC. Translation gives CASSPSGTSEGQYF.

The DNA of the CDR3 is TGTGCCAGCACCAGCTTGAAGGGGTCCTACGAGCAGTACTTC. Protein product: CASTSLKGSYEQYF. J is TRBJ2-7 and V is TRBV6-5, with D possibly being TRBD1 (5 bases). CDR1 and CDR2 from the germline V gene are MNHEY and SVGAGI. The CDR3 has 14 residues. The V gene lost 7 bases and the J gene lost 1 base, with 14 bases spanning the gap.

This rearrangement joins TRBV9 to TRBJ2-1, with 7 bases that match TRBD2. The CDR3 contains 15 residues. The V segment lost 0 bases and the J segment 2 bases; nucleotides outside the gene matches: 2. The germline gives CDR1 SGDLS, CDR2 YYNGEE. The CDR3 coding sequence is TGTGCCAGCAGCGTAGGGGGAGGGCCCTACAATGAGCAGTTCTTC. It codes for CASSVGGGPYNEQFF.

The rearrangement uses TRBV7-2 and TRBJ2-7, with D hard to call. V lost 2 bases and J lost 4, with 9 bases in between. This CDR3 is 13 amino acids long. In germline, CDR1 is SGHTA, CDR2 FQGNSA. The CDR3 sequence is CASSLSRNYEQYF. In nucleotides, the CDR3 is TGTGCCAGCAGCTTAAGTCGGAATTACGAGCAGTACTTC.

This sequence joins TRBV5-4 and TRBJ2-1; D is possibly TRBD1 (6 bases). The V gene lost 3 bases and the J gene lost 7 bases, with 20 bases spanning the gap. The CDR3 spans 16 residues. Germline-derived CDR1 and CDR2 are SGHNT and YYREEE (reference sequence). The chain's CDR3 is CASSYPGQGYRNEQFF. The CDR3 nucleotides read TGTGCCAGCAGCTATCCGGGACAAGGGTACAGGAATGAGCAGTTCTTC.

On this clone: The same CDR3 can be traced to other DNA sequences in this sample. The chain joins TRBV28 to TRBJ1-5; D unresolved. Trimming took 7 bases from V and 4 from J, leaving 8 bases between them. Germline lookup yields CDR1 MDHEN and CDR2 SYDVKM. The CDR3 consists of 12 residues. Here the CDR3 reads CASKRLNQPQHF. The CDR3 nucleotides are TGTGCCAGCAAGCGGTTAAATCAGCCCCAGCATTTT.

This chain links TRBV7-9 with TRBJ1-5; 9 bases fit TRBD1. Germline CDR1 and CDR2: SEHNR and FQNEAQ (reference sequence). V dropped 8 bases and J dropped 4; count of bases not matched to a gene: 6. The CDR3 runs 14 residues. CDR3: CASGVQGANQPQHF. The CDR3 nucleotides are TGTGCCAGCGGTGTACAGGGGGCGAATCAGCCCCAGCATTTT.

Regarding this clone: Distinct nucleotide sequences in the sample also encode this CDR3. The J gene is TRBJ2-5, the V gene TRBV9, with a possible D match to TRBD1 (6 bases). CDR1 and CDR2 (germline): SGDLS, YYNGEE. The CDR3 extends over 13 amino acids. Trimming took off 2 bases at V and 5 bases at J, with 10 bases between the two ends. The CDR3 sequence is CASSVTGRETQYF. Written as DNA, the CDR3 is TGTGCCAGCAGCGTCACAGGGCGGGAGACCCAGTACTTC.

The rearrangement links TRBV25-1 to TRBJ2-5; 10 bases agree with TRBD1. Germline V lookup: CDR1 MGHDK, CDR2 SYGVNS. This CDR3 has 14 amino acids. V was pared by 8 bases and J by 5 bases, with 8 bases of the junction left unmatched. The CDR3 region is CASAGTGVWETQYF. The CDR3 DNA reads as TGTGCCAGCGCTGGGACAGGGGTTTGGGAGACCCAGTACTTC.

The V gene is TRBV18, the J gene TRBJ2-7; 11 bases map to TRBD2. Germline-derived CDR1 and CDR2 are KGHSH and LQKENI. V shed 2 bases and J 5 bases; nucleotides not matched to a gene: 17. The CDR3 is 19 amino acids. Here the CDR3 DNA reads TGTGCCAGCTCACCAGGACCCGGGACTAGCGGAGGGGGGTTCAACGAGCAGTACTTC. It codes for CASSPGPGTSGGGFNEQYF.

V is TRBV18 and J is TRBJ2-7, with 8 nucleotides matching TRBD1. This CDR3 spans 14 amino acids. J lost 2 bases, V lost 2 bases, and 2 bases had no gene match. CDR1 KGHSH and CDR2 LQKENI come from the germline V gene. CDR3 bases: TGTGCCAGCTCACCATGGACAGGGACCTACGAGCAGTACTTC. Its translation: CASSPWTGTYEQYF.